Listed below are T cell receptor beta chains from one sample, sequenced in a study of spatial heterogeneity in lung cancer. Each CDR3 protein gets one entry after TCRdb re-called the 5' RACE reads with MiXCR. The sample has about 46,000 distinct CDR3 sequences; about an eighth are singletons. The starting material was PBMCs, obtained at follow-up. These receptors were obtained from a male donor with early-stage non-small cell lung cancer. CDR3s leave out the opening cysteine and the closing phenylalanine or tryptophan. Each record gives: J gene, V gene, CDR3 protein.

TRBJ2-7,TRBV5-1,ASSQNSGTRRYEQY
TRBJ1-2,TRBV29-1,SVEPHNLPYGYT
TRBJ2-1,TRBV23-1,ASSRTSGRTYNEQF
TRBJ2-7,TRBV6-5,ASSLGTGTYEQY
TRBJ1-2,TRBV20-1,SATTDYT
TRBJ2-1,TRBV7-6,ASSLGGDHEQF
TRBJ2-2,TRBV29-1,SVHGNTGELF
TRBJ2-3,TRBV4-3,ASSQIAGTDTQY
TRBJ1-6,TRBV7-2,ASSPSGLNSPLH
TRBJ1-3,TRBV9,ASSPGTGVYGNTIY
TRBJ1-5,TRBV28,ASSSGYRNQPQH
TRBJ2-3,TRBV24-1,ATSDRRPPDTQY
TRBJ2-7,TRBV7-2,ASSPRDRGYEQY
TRBJ2-3,TRBV9,ASSVEGSGSADTQY
TRBJ2-7,TRBV24-1,ATSEASGGQSLY
TRBJ2-1,TRBV13,ASSLQRTNSYNEQF
TRBJ2-3,TRBV6-5,ASSYRTGTDTQY
TRBJ1-2,TRBV4-2,ASSDDIGRDGYT
TRBJ1-1,TRBV7-8,ASSSGGVNTEAF
TRBJ2-3,TRBV12-3/TRBV12-4,ASSWAQSTDTQY
TRBJ1-1,TRBV7-9,ASSLSQGVNTEAF
TRBJ2-7,TRBV18,ASSPSAGGYEQY
TRBJ2-5,TRBV12-3/TRBV12-4,ASSSRAGKETQY
TRBJ2-7,TRBV28,ASIKTTGGRGEQY
TRBJ1-1,TRBV7-9,ASSGDREEWNTEAF
TRBJ1-1,TRBV4-3,ASSQDRTTEAF
TRBJ1-1,TRBV12-3/TRBV12-4,ASSPRFTEAF
TRBJ2-5,TRBV11-2,ASSLGSRHGAQETQY
TRBJ2-1,TRBV7-9,ASSFSSGGLGEQF
TRBJ2-2,TRBV12-3/TRBV12-4,ASSPGVAGGTGELF
TRBJ1-1,TRBV29-1,SVDHRGLFTEAF
TRBJ2-5,TRBV7-9,ASSTSGVQETQY
TRBJ2-5,TRBV7-2,ASSMPLAGVLETQY
TRBJ2-4,TRBV12-3/TRBV12-4,ASSLRRGGVDIQY
TRBJ1-1,TRBV24-1,ATSDRASGLPEAF
TRBJ2-7,TRBV2,ASRSRAPVEQY
TRBJ1-5,TRBV28,AAYSDSNQPQH
TRBJ1-2,TRBV6-2/TRBV6-3,ASSYPLGSLRQGAIDGYT
TRBJ2-1,TRBV14,ASSQGRLNEQF
TRBJ2-3,TRBV7-2,ASSLTQDTQY
TRBJ2-1,TRBV30,AWTGSYNEQF
TRBJ2-4,TRBV7-2,ASSPRAAKNIQY
TRBJ2-4,TRBV18,ASSRDENIQY
TRBJ2-3,TRBV20-1,SARDAGGGDTQY
TRBJ1-2,TRBV19,ASSIGRDGYT
TRBJ1-5,TRBV12-3/TRBV12-4,ASSSHEEGAQPQH
TRBJ2-1,TRBV12-3/TRBV12-4,ASSWPKNEQF
TRBJ2-7,TRBV19,ASTPGSGVRGEQY
TRBJ2-7,TRBV7-6,ASSPGQLNYEQY
TRBJ1-6,TRBV28,ASGGGAANNSPLH
TRBJ2-5,TRBV7-9,ASSLDREETQY
TRBJ2-1,TRBV20-1,SAPNGVNNEQF
TRBJ2-5,TRBV5-1,ASSLDPAGGRETQY
TRBJ2-3,TRBV5-4,ASSLGAETIRTDTQY
TRBJ2-1,TRBV4-3,ASSQASSDILAGVSNEQF
TRBJ2-6,TRBV5-4,VSSLIRTASGANVLT
TRBJ2-1,TRBV5-5,ASSLQGVHEQF
TRBJ2-3,TRBV29-1,SVVAASTDTQY
TRBJ1-4,TRBV7-9,ASRAVATNEKLF
TRBJ2-5,TRBV4-2,ASSQVRALETQY